A single count supports the clone carrying this T cell receptor beta chain. The antigen remains undetermined. Generated by immunoSEQ multiplex PCR, the TCRdb table keeps only in-frame clones and is missing some. Here the sample spans about 99,000 clones, roughly 94% being singletons. The data derive from a study of OX40 agonist ivuxolimab in advanced cancers. At the level of the study: Clinicians treated patients with ivuxolimab, an agonistic anti-OX40 (CD134) antibody. There were three patients with partial responses, one having hepatocellular carcinoma and two cutaneous melanoma. Recorded diagnoses for dose-escalation patients were hepatocellular carcinoma, melanoma, renal cell or head and neck cancer. General study findings and limits: A proportion of nonresponders additionally exhibited low normalized T-cell clonal expansion.

The sequence was obtained from an adult with an advanced solid tumor such as melanoma, head and neck, liver or kidney cancer. Material: CD4+ or CD8+ T cells sorted from blood, obtained in a trial of the OX40 agonist ivuxolimab.

The CDR3 nucleotides read TGTGCCAGCAGCGGGATAGCGTACAATCAGCCCCAGCATTTT. Translation: CASSGIAYNQPQHF. V is TRBV28 and J is TRBJ1-5; D remains ambiguous. Trimming removed 6 bases at V and 3 bases at J, with 12 bases between. The CDR3 runs 14 residues. The germline V gene has CDR1 MDHEN and CDR2 SYDVKM.